The source of this T cell receptor beta chain is a study of quantifying T cell responses using KT2 cells. Overall study context: TCR alpha and beta constant-region primers primed reverse transcription of RNA. Estimated efficiency of the T4 ligation step was above 9.5% under optimum conditions.

This clonotype was seen many times. Each cDNA got a UMI-containing oligo ligated at its 3' end. An equimolar mix of RC1.1 and RC1.2 primed the beta chain across TRBC1 and TRBC2. Each CDR3 protein is one row after TCRdb ran MiXCR on the UMI-ligation and nested PCR reads. The table shows 60,000 or so distinct CDR3 sequences, with 9% to 15% occurring only once. V lost 4 bases and J lost 1, with 4 bases in between. Germline assignment: CDR1 SGHTA and CDR2 FQGNSA. The CDR3 extends over 12 amino acids. KT2, a clone with a known TCR, was spiked into unfractionated PBMC. The clonotype comes from a human donor. J is TRBJ1-2 and V is TRBV7-2; D remains unclear. Sequenced material: PBMCs spiked with cells of the T cell clone KT2. The DNA for the CDR3 is TGTGCCAGCAGCTCAAGTAACTATGGCTACACCTTC. Translation: CASSSSNYGYTF.